Below, one TCR beta chain is given with its context. The sample belongs to a study of blood T cell repertoires in COVID-19. Study-level information: The analysed material was cDNA or gDNA that came from T cells, B-cell-depleted T cells, or PBMCs.

In the original analysis: Counts of nucleated cells, estimated from reference gene primer amplification, were obtained. The method was immunoSEQ multiplex PCR; TCRdb's version includes in-frame clones alone and lacks a portion of them. That table gives V, J and clone size, and the DNA gave D and trimming. The table has around 500,000 clones, 75% to 90% seen once. V lost 5 bases and J lost 4; bases outside the gene matches: 13. The CDR3 consists of 18 residues. From germline, CDR1 is SEHNR and CDR2 FQNEAQ (reference sequence). Sequences were obtained from peripheral blood. The rearrangement joins TRBV7-9 to TRBJ2-5, with 13 bases lining up with TRBD2. This clonotype originated in a human donor in a cohort sampled during active COVID-19. The CDR3 DNA reads TGTGCCAGCAGCCTAGGGGGGACTAGCGGGATTAACGGAGAGACCCAGTACTTC. Translating it yields CASSLGGTSGINGETQYF.